Reported below is one TCR beta chain. No antigen is known for it. No much larger clone exists at a distance of one base, and base qualities are not known. Library method: the immunoSEQ multiplex PCR assay. In the authors' own workflow: To diagnose cytomegalovirus status from the catalog of TCR beta chain sequences, a statistical classification framework was built. Held by TCRdb, this immuneACCESS table contains in-frame sequences only and omits some clones. Under half of the omission traces to an unresolved V gene where checked; the cause of the rest is unknown. V and J calls and clone size are copied from that table; D and trimming were computed from the DNA. Present in this sample are about 400,000 clones, more than 80% of which were seen just once. Approximately 0.8% of the sample goes to the ten largest clones. The junction carries 7 bases between V and J, which are trimmed by 5 bases and 0 bases respectively. From a lookup of the germline V gene, CDR1 and CDR2 are MDHEN and SYDVKM. The CDR3 goes from the cysteine to the phenylalanine over 13 residues. The entry retains the CDR3 DNA only, 39 bases that are in frame from base 1.

This record comes from a study of cytomegalovirus exposure and HLA in healthy donors (dated by TCRdb to about 2017). With respect to the entire study: The 550 to 750 repertoires of the first cohort and the 120 validation repertoires were produced on the same platform, according to a later analysis. The study was designed to test whether signatures of past pathogen exposure could be identified by cataloging public T cell receptors. Along with the 666-subject first cohort, a separate validation cohort of over a hundred different subjects was used. To predict cytomegalovirus infection status, the study combined high-throughput TCR immunosequencing, statistical association of individual TCRs with disease status, and machine learning. Overall study outcomes, separate from this receptor: Most TCR sequences were seen in very few donors, while some public TCRs were found in many individuals. Cytomegalovirus status was reported to be diagnosed by the classifier with high specificity and sensitivity in both the original and validation cohorts. The study gave a list of roughly 150 TCR beta chains associated with cytomegalovirus. Three of the identified cytomegalovirus-associated TCR beta chains were confirmed in vitro to be specific for cytomegalovirus antigens. It was suggested by the authors that the approach could potentially be generalized to other disease states and immunological phenotypes. Of the cluster scores, roughly 95% were above 0 in a later analysis, which found that TCRs clustered in the first cohort also tended to co-occur in the 120 validation repertoires. All 110 or so repertoires were used to score co-occurrence in the validation cohort in a later analysis, because that analysis had no HLA typing for the cohort.

Donors formed part of the validation cohort, which comprised 120 or so subjects and was distinct from the first cohort of 690 or so subjects. Recombination joined TRBV28 with TRBJ1-2, and TRBD1 may be the D gene, going by 5 matching bases. This TCR was sampled from a woman younger than 30 in good health and CMV-seronegative. Sequences were obtained from PBMCs. The CDR3 is CASSTTANYGYTF. The DNA reads TGTGCCAGCAGTACGACAGCTAACTATGGCTACACCTTC.